In its sample, the clone carrying this T cell receptor beta chain was seen a few times. Antigen: not known. This specimen comes from a study of blood T cells in healthy people across ages. Study-wide results and limits: TCR beta diversity, measured per million T cells, fell in a roughly linear way with age.

CDR1 and CDR2 from the germline V gene are LGHNA and YSLEER. This CDR3 contains 13 residues. Between the trimmed V and J ends, which lost 0 bases and 12 bases, there was a span of 12 bases. Combining a sample-barcoded 5' primer with a J-beta primer mix, a second PCR ran for roughly 7 to 12 cycles. Each cDNA was tagged by a template-switch adaptor containing 12 random nucleotides. TCRdb reprocessed the 5' RACE reads with MiXCR, giving one entry per CDR3 protein. The sample consists of over 450,000 distinct CDR3 sequences, 24% of them appearing once. The data also belong to a second study, concerning T cells of mothers and their children. That paper adds: Mothers and children who were related shared slightly more overlap than unrelated pairs, but not significantly more.

This TCR came from a boy aged 5-17 years in good health. The sequenced material came from blood. The chain couples TRBV4-3 to TRBJ2-1; D is uncertain. The CDR3 reads CASSQDRVSGQFF. CDR3 sequence (DNA): TGCGCCAGCAGCCAAGATCGTGTATCAGGGCAGTTCTTC.